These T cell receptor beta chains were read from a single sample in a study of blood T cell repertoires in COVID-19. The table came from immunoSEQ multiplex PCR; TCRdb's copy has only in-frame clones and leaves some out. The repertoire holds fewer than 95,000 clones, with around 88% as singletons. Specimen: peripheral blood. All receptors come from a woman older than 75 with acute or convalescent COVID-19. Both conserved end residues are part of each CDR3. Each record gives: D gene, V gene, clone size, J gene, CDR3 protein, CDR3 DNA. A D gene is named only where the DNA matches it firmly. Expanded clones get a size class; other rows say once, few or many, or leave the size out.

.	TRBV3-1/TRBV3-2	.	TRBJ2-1	CASRGTAVSYNEQFF	TGTGCCAGCAGGGGCACCGCTGTCTCCTACAATGAGCAGTTCTTC
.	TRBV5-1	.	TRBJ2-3	CASSLGGAGDTQYF	TGCGCCAGCAGCTTAGGGGGGGCCGGTGATACGCAGTATTTT
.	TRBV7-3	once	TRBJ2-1	CASSLTPGSTNEQFF	TGTGCCAGCAGCTTAACCCCAGGATCTACAAATGAGCAGTTCTTC
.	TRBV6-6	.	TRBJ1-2	CASWSGLGYGYTF	TGTGCATCCTGGTCAGGACTGGGGTATGGCTACACCTTC
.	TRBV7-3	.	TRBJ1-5	CASSLSGNQPQHF	TGTGCCAGCAGCTTAAGCGGGAATCAGCCCCAGCATTTT
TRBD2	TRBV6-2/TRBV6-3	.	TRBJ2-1	CASSYVRGAGGYNEQFF	TGTGCCAGCAGTTACGTACGGGGAGCGGGGGGATACAATGAGCAGTTCTTC
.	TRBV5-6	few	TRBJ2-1	CASSSRFPGLGYNEQFF	TGTGCCAGCAGCTCTCGGTTCCCGGGTCTAGGTTACAATGAGCAGTTCTTC
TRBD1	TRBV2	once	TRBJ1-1	CASSRQGSWNTEAFF	TGTGCCAGCAGTCGACAGGGATCCTGGAACACTGAAGCTTTCTTT
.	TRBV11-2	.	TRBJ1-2	CASSLGGNLNAYGYTF	TGTGCCAGCAGCTTAGGAGGGAACCTCAACGCATATGGCTACACCTTC
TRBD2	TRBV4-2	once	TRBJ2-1	CASSQGLASGGLRNNEQFF	TGTGCCAGCAGCCAAGGCTTGGCTAGCGGGGGGCTTAGGAATAATGAGCAGTTCTTC
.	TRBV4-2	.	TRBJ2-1	CASSPGTLPTEQFF	TGTGCCAGCAGCCCCGGGACTCTCCCGACTGAGCAGTTCTTC
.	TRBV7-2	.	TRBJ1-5	CASSSGQPNQPQHF	TGTGCCAGCAGCTCCGGACAGCCTAATCAGCCCCAGCATTTT
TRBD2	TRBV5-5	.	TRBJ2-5	CASSRLAGAKETQYF	TGTGCCAGCAGCCGATTAGCGGGAGCGAAAGAGACCCAGTACTTC
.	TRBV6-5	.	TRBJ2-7	CASSYSRDYEQYF	TGTGCCAGCAGTTACTCGCGGGACTACGAGCAGTACTTC
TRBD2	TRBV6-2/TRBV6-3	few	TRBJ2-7	CASSLTSGGYEQYF	TGTGCCAGCAGTTTGACTAGCGGGGGCTACGAGCAGTACTTC
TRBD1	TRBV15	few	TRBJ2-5	CATSRKDRAQETQYF	TGTGCCACCAGCAGAAAGGACAGGGCGCAAGAGACCCAGTACTTC
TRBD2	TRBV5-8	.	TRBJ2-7	CASSPSGTYEQYF	TGTGCCAGCAGCCCTAGCGGGACGTACGAGCAGTACTTC
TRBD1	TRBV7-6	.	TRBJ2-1	CASSLEGTGNYNEQFF	TGTGCCAGCAGCTTAGAAGGGACAGGCAATTACAATGAGCAGTTCTTC
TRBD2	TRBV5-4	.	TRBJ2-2	CASSLSGGAIFGELFF	TGTGCCAGCAGCTTGAGCGGGGGGGCAATTTTCGGGGAGCTGTTTTTT
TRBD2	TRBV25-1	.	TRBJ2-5	CASSEGGGRGETQYF	TGTGCCAGCAGTGAAGGCGGGGGGCGAGGGGAGACCCAGTACTTC
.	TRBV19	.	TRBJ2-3	CASSIARFPTDTQYF	TGTGCCAGTAGTATAGCCCGGTTCCCCACAGATACGCAGTATTTT
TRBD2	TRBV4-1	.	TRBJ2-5	CASSPPGAGGSGTQYF	TGCGCCAGCAGCCCCCCGGGAGCGGGGGGCTCCGGGACCCAGTACTTC
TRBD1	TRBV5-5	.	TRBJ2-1	CASSVDRGEQFF	TGTGCCAGCAGCGTGGACAGGGGTGAGCAGTTCTTC
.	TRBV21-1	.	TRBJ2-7	CASSTGLAGAHEQYF	TGTGCCAGCAGCACCGGACTAGCGGGGGCCCACGAGCAGTACTTC
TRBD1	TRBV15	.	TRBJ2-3	CATSPGGTDTQYF	TGTGCCACCAGCCCAGGGGGTACAGATACGCAGTATTTT
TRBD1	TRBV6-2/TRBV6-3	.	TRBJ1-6	CASSAGQGNFSPLHF	TGTGCCAGCAGTGCCGGACAGGGGAATTTCTCACCCCTCCACTTT
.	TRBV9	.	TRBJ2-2	CASSPQGLNTGELFF	TGTGCCAGCAGCCCACAGGGATTGAACACCGGGGAGCTGTTTTTT
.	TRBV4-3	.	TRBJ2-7	CASSQGGSISRGEQYF	TGCGCCAGCAGCCAAGGTGGAAGTATAAGCCGGGGCGAGCAGTACTTC
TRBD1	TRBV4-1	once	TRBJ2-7	CASSSGGQGGYEQYF	TGCGCCAGCAGCAGTGGGGGACAGGGGGGCTACGAGCAGTACTTC
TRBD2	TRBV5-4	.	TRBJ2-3	CASSHSGSPDTQYF	TGTGCCAGCAGCCATAGCGGGAGCCCAGATACGCAGTATTTT
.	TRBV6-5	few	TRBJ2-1	CASSYPPRGNEQFF	TGTGCCAGCAGTTACCCCCCTCGGGGTAATGAGCAGTTCTTC
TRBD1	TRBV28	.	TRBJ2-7	CASSRQGVFYEQYF	TGTGCCAGCAGTCGACAGGGAGTATTCTACGAGCAGTACTTC
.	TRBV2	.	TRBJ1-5	CASSEEAGKNQPQHF	TGTGCCAGCAGCGAGGAGGCTGGGAAGAATCAGCCCCAGCATTTT
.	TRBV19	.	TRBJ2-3	CASSIVVSTDTQYF	TGTGCCAGTAGTATAGTAGTCAGCACAGATACGCAGTATTTT
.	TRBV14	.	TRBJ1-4	CASSRFPPGAAVNEKLFF	TGTGCCAGCAGCCGCTTCCCCCCAGGGGCTGCTGTTAATGAAAAACTGTTTTTT
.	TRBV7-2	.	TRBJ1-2	CASSPNLRGDGYTF	TGTGCCAGCAGCCCTAATCTTCGGGGGGATGGCTACACCTTC
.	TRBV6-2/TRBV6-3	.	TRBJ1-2	CASSYTGAVSYGYTF	TGTGCCAGCAGTTACACTGGGGCGGTGAGCTATGGCTACACCTTC
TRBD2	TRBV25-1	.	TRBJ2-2	CASTRLAGGAGELFF	TGTGCCAGCACCAGACTAGCGGGGGGAGCCGGGGAGCTGTTTTTT
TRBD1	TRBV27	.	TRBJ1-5	CASGRQGSNQPQHF	TGTGCCAGCGGCAGACAGGGAAGCAATCAGCCCCAGCATTTT
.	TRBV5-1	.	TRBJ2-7	CASSSGTYEQYF	TGCGCCAGCAGCTCCGGGACCTACGAGCAGTACTTC
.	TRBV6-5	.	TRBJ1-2	CASKAGVGGYTF	TGTGCCAGCAAAGCCGGGGTAGGGGGCTACACCTTC
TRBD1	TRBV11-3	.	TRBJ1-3	CAPPGQGGNTIYF	TGTGCCCCTCCCGGACAGGGGGGAAACACCATATATTTT
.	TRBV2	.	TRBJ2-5	CASWPFQETQYF	TGTGCCAGCTGGCCATTTCAAGAGACCCAGTACTTC
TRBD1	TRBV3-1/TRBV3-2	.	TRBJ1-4	CASTRQGGGRATNEKLFF	TGTGCCAGCACCCGACAGGGGGGAGGTCGGGCAACTAATGAAAAACTGTTTTTT
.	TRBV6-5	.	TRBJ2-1	CASSYGHGYNEQFF	TGTGCCAGCAGTTACGGGCATGGGTACAATGAGCAGTTCTTC
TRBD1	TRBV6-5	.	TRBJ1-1	CASSLDRGGTEAFF	TGTGCCAGCAGTTTGGACAGGGGGGGCACTGAAGCTTTCTTT
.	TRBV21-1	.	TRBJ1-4	CASSLHSWEKLFF	TGTGCCAGCAGTTTACATAGCTGGGAAAAACTGTTTTTT
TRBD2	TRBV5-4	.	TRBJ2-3	CASSLRLAGSTDTQYF	TGTGCCAGCAGCTTGAGGCTAGCGGGGTCCACAGATACGCAGTATTTT
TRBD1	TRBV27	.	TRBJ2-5	CASWGQGARETQYF	TGTGCCAGCTGGGGACAGGGGGCGAGGGAGACCCAGTACTTC
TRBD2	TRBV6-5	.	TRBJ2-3	CASRYRTAGPGDTQYF	TGTGCCAGCAGATACCGCACAGCGGGGCCGGGAGATACGCAGTATTTT
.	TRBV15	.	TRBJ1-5	CATSRAEDYRVNQPQHF	TGTGCCACCAGCAGGGCAGAAGATTACAGGGTCAATCAGCCCCAGCATTTT
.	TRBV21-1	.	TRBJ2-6	CASSKAPPFQRGGPASGANVLTF	TGTGCCAGCAGCAAAGCGCCCCCTTTCCAGAGGGGAGGTCCTGCCTCTGGGGCCAACGTCCTGACTTTC
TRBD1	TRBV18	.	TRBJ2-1	CASSPRQGSNNEQFF	TGTGCCAGCTCACCCCGACAGGGCTCTAACAATGAGCAGTTCTTC